A selection of T cell receptor beta chains follows, all from one sample in a study of T-cell memory formation after mild COVID-19. Using its own MiXCR run on the 5' RACE reads, TCRdb lists one record per CDR3 protein. This sample yields 400,000 to 550,000 distinct CDR3 sequences, of which around 25% are seen a single time; under 15% belongs to the top ten. Sequencing was performed on PBMCs or a T cell subset sorted from them (not recorded which). The receptors were gathered from an adult woman who had mild COVID-19 (a few samples of this study predate the infection). Cell type and time point are not known. Both conserved end residues are part of each CDR3. D genes are given only for firm matches. Expanded clones get a size class; other rows say once, few or many, or leave the size out.

clone_size: few
j_call: TRBJ2-7
cdr3_length: 15
v_call: TRBV10-3
d_call: TRBD1
cdr3_aa: CAISERQGVSDEQYF
cdr3_nt: TGTGCCATCAGTGAGAGACAGGGGGTTTCGGACGAGCAGTACTTC

clone_size: NA
j_call: TRBJ2-4
cdr3_length: 20
v_call: TRBV7-8
d_call: TRBD2
cdr3_aa: CASSLASHTGTSGGANIQYF
cdr3_nt: TGTGCCAGCAGCTTAGCGTCTCATACCGGGACTAGCGGGGGGGCGAACATTCAGTACTTC

clone_size: few
j_call: TRBJ2-3
cdr3_length: 18
v_call: TRBV7-2
d_call: NA
cdr3_aa: CASSPTQTPYFSTDTQYF
cdr3_nt: TGTGCCAGCAGTCCAACTCAGACTCCCTACTTTAGCACAGATACGCAGTATTTT

clone_size: many
j_call: TRBJ1-5
cdr3_length: 14
v_call: TRBV5-1
d_call: TRBD1
cdr3_aa: CASSSGQGNQPQHF
cdr3_nt: TGCGCCAGCAGCTCCGGACAGGGGAATCAGCCCCAGCATTTT

clone_size: NA
j_call: TRBJ2-5
cdr3_length: 18
v_call: TRBV20-1
d_call: TRBD1
cdr3_aa: CSARRRLGRTGRQETQYF
cdr3_nt: TGCAGTGCTAGACGCCGTCTCGGCCGGACAGGCAGACAAGAGACCCAGTACTTC

clone_size: many
j_call: TRBJ2-1
cdr3_length: 14
v_call: TRBV7-8
d_call: NA
cdr3_aa: CASSQTAQGHEQFF
cdr3_nt: TGTGCCAGCAGCCAGACTGCACAGGGACATGAGCAGTTCTTC

clone_size: few
j_call: TRBJ2-4
cdr3_length: 11
v_call: TRBV3-1
d_call: NA
cdr3_aa: CASSRLGALYF
cdr3_nt: TGTGCCAGCTCACGGCTAGGGGCCCTTTACTTC

clone_size: few
j_call: TRBJ2-2
cdr3_length: 16
v_call: TRBV12-3/TRBV12-4
d_call: TRBD1
cdr3_aa: CASSPKTGTNTGELFF
cdr3_nt: TGTGCCAGCAGTCCCAAGACAGGGACGAACACCGGGGAGCTGTTTTTT

clone_size: NA
j_call: TRBJ1-4
cdr3_length: 13
v_call: TRBV20-1
d_call: NA
cdr3_aa: CSARRQENEKLFF
cdr3_nt: TGCAGTGCTAGAAGACAGGAGAATGAAAAACTGTTTTTT

clone_size: NA
j_call: TRBJ1-2
cdr3_length: 16
v_call: TRBV7-3
d_call: NA
cdr3_aa: CASSPGTLFGGYGYTF
cdr3_nt: TGTGCCAGCAGCCCCGGGACCCTCTTCGGGGGCTATGGCTACACCTTC

clone_size: NA
j_call: TRBJ2-7
cdr3_length: 14
v_call: TRBV5-4
d_call: TRBD2
cdr3_aa: CASSFGGAEGEQYF
cdr3_nt: TGTGCCAGCAGCTTCGGGGGGGCGGAAGGCGAGCAGTACTTC

clone_size: few
j_call: TRBJ2-3
cdr3_length: 16
v_call: TRBV2
d_call: TRBD1
cdr3_aa: CASSERQGGSTDTQYF
cdr3_nt: TGTGCCAGCAGTGAACGACAGGGGGGGAGCACAGATACGCAGTATTTT

clone_size: many
j_call: TRBJ2-1
cdr3_length: 16
v_call: TRBV20-1
d_call: TRBD2
cdr3_aa: CSAKKAGLAGWYEQFF
cdr3_nt: TGCAGTGCTAAGAAAGCGGGACTAGCGGGATGGTATGAGCAGTTCTTC

clone_size: NA
j_call: TRBJ1-5
cdr3_length: 13
v_call: TRBV6-5
d_call: TRBD1
cdr3_aa: CASRRQGGQPQHF
cdr3_nt: TGTGCCAGCAGGAGACAGGGTGGTCAGCCCCAGCATTTT

clone_size: NA
j_call: TRBJ2-1
cdr3_length: 15
v_call: TRBV7-2
d_call: NA
cdr3_aa: CASSPRTGNYNEQFF
cdr3_nt: TGTGCCAGCAGCCCCCGTACCGGTAACTACAATGAGCAGTTCTTC

clone_size: NA
j_call: TRBJ2-3
cdr3_length: 14
v_call: TRBV10-3
d_call: TRBD2
cdr3_aa: CATGTSASTDTQYF
cdr3_nt: TGTGCCACCGGGACTAGCGCGAGCACAGATACGCAGTATTTT

clone_size: NA
j_call: TRBJ2-1
cdr3_length: 14
v_call: TRBV25-1
d_call: NA
cdr3_aa: CASSERLGVNEQFF
cdr3_nt: TGTGCCAGCAGTGAAAGATTAGGGGTCAATGAGCAGTTCTTC

clone_size: NA
j_call: TRBJ2-1
cdr3_length: 15
v_call: TRBV3-1
d_call: TRBD2
cdr3_aa: CASSYTAGGSNEQFF
cdr3_nt: TGTGCCAGCAGCTACACAGCGGGGGGCTCCAATGAGCAGTTCTTC

clone_size: NA
j_call: TRBJ2-7
cdr3_length: 15
v_call: TRBV20-1
d_call: NA
cdr3_aa: CSARDAGTPTYEQYF
cdr3_nt: TGCAGTGCTAGAGATGCCGGGACCCCAACTTACGAGCAGTACTTC

clone_size: many
j_call: TRBJ2-7
cdr3_length: 16
v_call: TRBV7-8
d_call: NA
cdr3_aa: CASSAHEGTSAYEQYF
cdr3_nt: TGTGCCAGCAGCGCTCACGAAGGTACTTCCGCCTACGAGCAGTACTTC

clone_size: NA
j_call: TRBJ2-7
cdr3_length: 15
v_call: TRBV11-1
d_call: NA
cdr3_aa: CASSFYSAGSYEQYF
cdr3_nt: TGTGCCAGCAGCTTCTATAGCGCCGGATCCTACGAGCAGTACTTC

clone_size: few
j_call: TRBJ2-2
cdr3_length: 14
v_call: TRBV19
d_call: NA
cdr3_aa: CASSMLPQTGELFF
cdr3_nt: TGTGCCAGTAGTATGTTGCCCCAGACCGGGGAGCTGTTTTTT

clone_size: few
j_call: TRBJ2-3
cdr3_length: 16
v_call: TRBV24-1
d_call: TRBD1
cdr3_aa: CATSDHGTGSQDTQYF
cdr3_nt: TGTGCCACCAGTGACCACGGGACAGGGTCGCAAGATACGCAGTATTTT

clone_size: NA
j_call: TRBJ1-5
cdr3_length: 13
v_call: TRBV4-1
d_call: NA
cdr3_aa: CASSLLRTEPQHF
cdr3_nt: TGCGCCAGCAGCCTCCTTCGCACGGAGCCCCAGCATTTT

clone_size: NA
j_call: TRBJ1-5
cdr3_length: 16
v_call: TRBV27
d_call: TRBD1
cdr3_aa: CASREGGPTSNQPQHF
cdr3_nt: TGTGCCAGCAGAGAAGGGGGCCCGACTAGCAATCAGCCCCAGCATTTT

clone_size: NA
j_call: TRBJ2-3
cdr3_length: 16
v_call: TRBV7-2
d_call: TRBD1
cdr3_aa: CASSFSFAGGPDTQYF
cdr3_nt: TGTGCCAGCAGCTTTTCTTTTGCAGGGGGCCCAGATACGCAGTATTTT

clone_size: NA
j_call: TRBJ2-5
cdr3_length: 16
v_call: TRBV24-1
d_call: NA
cdr3_aa: CATSDLRTGGGETQYF
cdr3_nt: TGTGCCACCAGTGATTTGCGCACAGGGGGGGGAGAGACCCAGTACTTC

clone_size: NA
j_call: TRBJ1-2
cdr3_length: 15
v_call: TRBV15
d_call: NA
cdr3_aa: CATSRLTGGNYGYTF
cdr3_nt: TGTGCCACCAGCAGGTTGACGGGGGGCAACTATGGCTACACCTTC

clone_size: few
j_call: TRBJ2-1
cdr3_length: 13
v_call: TRBV3-1
d_call: NA
cdr3_aa: CASSQKEYNEQFF
cdr3_nt: TGTGCCAGCAGCCAAAAGGAATACAATGAGCAGTTCTTC

clone_size: few
j_call: TRBJ1-3
cdr3_length: 13
v_call: TRBV30
d_call: NA
cdr3_aa: CAWRLSSGNTIYF
cdr3_nt: TGTGCCTGGAGACTAAGTTCTGGAAACACCATATATTTT

clone_size: NA
j_call: TRBJ1-1
cdr3_length: 17
v_call: TRBV10-3
d_call: NA
cdr3_aa: CAISEGAGPIMNTEAFF
cdr3_nt: TGTGCCATCAGTGAGGGGGCAGGACCAATTATGAACACTGAAGCTTTCTTT

clone_size: NA
j_call: TRBJ2-5
cdr3_length: 17
v_call: TRBV24-1
d_call: TRBD1
cdr3_aa: CATSDPSMETGLKTQYF
cdr3_nt: TGTGCCACCAGTGATCCCAGCATGGAGACAGGGCTGAAGACCCAGTACTTC

clone_size: few
j_call: TRBJ1-2
cdr3_length: 15
v_call: TRBV6-5
d_call: NA
cdr3_aa: CASSYSRGGLYGYTF
cdr3_nt: TGTGCCAGCAGTTACTCGAGGGGGGGCCTCTATGGCTACACCTTC